These 26 T cell receptor beta chains were all obtained from the same sample, sequenced in a study of blood T cell repertoires in COVID-19. Sequencing used immunoSEQ multiplex PCR; TCRdb keeps in-frame clones, though not all of them. The sample yields over 150,000 clones, around 83% seen once. The sample taken for sequencing was peripheral blood. The receptors derive from a woman between 55 and 75 years old with COVID-19, enrolled during active disease.

The CDR3 region has the DNA TGTGCCAGCAGTGAAGGGGTAGCGGTGATCAATGAGCAGTTCTTC. As protein: CASSEGVAVINEQFF. The genes are TRBV6-1 and TRBJ2-1, with D possibly matching TRBD2 (6 bases). Germline CDR1 reads MNHNS; CDR2 reads SASEGT. The CDR3 consists of 15 residues. The germline V and J ends were trimmed by 1 base and 6 bases, with 13 bases remaining between them.

The chain recombines TRBV5-1 with TRBJ2-3, with 7 bases that match TRBD1. V shed 0 bases, J shed 5 bases, and the junction held 3 bases outside the gene matches. In germline, CDR1 is SGHRS, CDR2 YFSETQ. There are 14 residues in the CDR3. The CDR3 coding sequence is TGCGCCAGCAGCTTGGAAACAGGGGTAGATACGCAGTATTTT. This translates into CASSLETGVDTQYF.

The chain carries TRBV6-5 and TRBJ1-2, with a weak D call TRBD1 (5 bases). Germline assignment: CDR1 MNHEY and CDR2 SVGAGI. Trimming took off 4 bases at V and 8 bases at J, with 23 bases between the two ends. This CDR3 spans 16 amino acids. This CDR3 is CASSLAEIEFTGGYTF. CDR3 nucleotide sequence: TGTGCCAGCAGTTTGGCAGAAATAGAGTTCACAGGAGGCTACACCTTC.

This clone has only a few counts. The J gene is TRBJ1-1, the V gene TRBV15, with D perhaps TRBD1 (6 bases). Trimming stripped 3 bases from V and 1 base from J, with 12 bases between. The germline V gene encodes CDR1 LNHNV and CDR2 YYDKDF (reference sequence). This CDR3 comprises 15 residues. CDR3 loop: CATSSPGQPNTEAFF. In nucleotides, the CDR3 is TGTGCCACCAGCAGTCCCGGACAGCCGAACACTGAAGCTTTCTTT.

This clone appeared a few times. This chain connects TRBV10-2 to TRBJ1-2; D ambiguous. Germline V CDR1 and CDR2: WSHSY, SAAADI. There are 14 residues in the CDR3. The germline V and J ends were trimmed by 5 bases and 3 bases, with 13 bases remaining between them. CDR3 sequence reads: CASSSEREDYGYTF. The CDR3 bases are TGCGCCAGCAGTTCAGAGCGGGAGGACTATGGCTACACCTTC.

The chain employs TRBV24-1 and TRBJ1-5; unclear D gene. Germline CDR1 and CDR2: KGHDR and SFDVKD. CDR3 length: 13 amino acids. The germline V and J ends were trimmed by 0 bases and 6 bases, with 5 bases remaining between them. The CDR3 region is CATSDLPGQPQHF. CDR3 nucleotide sequence: TGTGCCACCAGTGATTTGCCAGGTCAGCCCCAGCATTTT.

The rearrangement joins TRBV19 to TRBJ2-1; unclear D gene. Trimming removed 3 bases from V and 10 bases from J, with 10 bases in between. The CDR3 extends over 12 amino acids. Germline V lookup: CDR1 LNHDA, CDR2 SQIVND (reference sequence). The CDR3: CASSINGLEQFF. CDR3 in DNA: TGTGCCAGTAGTATTAATGGCCTGGAGCAGTTCTTC.

The chain recombines TRBV5-4 with TRBJ2-4, with D tentatively TRBD2 (5 bases). V lost 3 bases and J 2 bases, leaving 18 bases between the germline ends. Germline V gene sequence: CDR1 SGHNT, CDR2 YYREEE (reference sequence). The CDR3 has 17 amino acids. The CDR3 DNA follows: TGTGCCAGCAGCTCTCGGGCCTATACGGGGACCAAAAACATTCAGTACTTC. It specifies CASSSRAYTGTKNIQYF.

This chain connects TRBV7-6 to TRBJ1-3, with D perhaps TRBD1 (5 bases). The CDR3 spans 15 residues. Deletions cut 5 bases from V and 4 bases from J, with 15 bases between. CDR1 SGHVS and CDR2 FNYEAQ come from the germline V gene. The CDR3 DNA follows: TGTGCCAGCAGCCCTGATTGGAGACAGGGAAACACCATATATTTT. This codes for CASSPDWRQGNTIYF.

This chain joins TRBV11-2 and TRBJ2-7; TRBD2 is a possible D gene (5 bases). V lost 2 bases to trimming and J lost 7 bases, with 18 bases between them. The germline gives CDR1 SGHAT, CDR2 FQNNGV. CDR3 length: 15 residues. In DNA, the CDR3 is TGTGCCAGCAGCTTAACGCTTCGGAGTCCGGGAGAGCAGTACTTC. Protein product: CASSLTLRSPGEQYF.

The chain links TRBV15 to TRBJ1-3, with D possibly matching TRBD1 (6 bases). V lost 5 bases to trimming and J lost 0 bases, with 14 bases between them. The CDR3 length is 16 residues. Germline lookup yields CDR1 LNHNV and CDR2 YYDKDF (reference sequence). DNA of the CDR3: TGTGCCACCAGCGGAGGAGACAGGATCTCTGGAAACACCATATATTTT. It encodes CATSGGDRISGNTIYF.

This clone was seen repeatedly, ten times or more. This chain links TRBV3-1 (or the pseudogene TRBV3-2) with TRBJ2-5; the D gene is possibly TRBD2 (8 bases). Trimming took 2 bases from V and 0 from J, leaving 13 bases between them. In germline, CDR1 is LGHDT, CDR2 YNNKEL (reference sequence). The CDR3 extends over 16 amino acids. CDR3 sequence: CASSQLGRGHQETQYF. DNA for the CDR3: TGTGCCAGCAGCCAACTCGGGAGGGGGCACCAAGAGACCCAGTACTTC.

This clone was detected many times. V usage is TRBV6-5 and J usage is TRBJ1-1; D ambiguous. This CDR3 spans 14 amino acids. The germline V gene encodes CDR1 MNHEY and CDR2 SVGAGI. Trimming took off 5 bases at V and 4 bases at J, with 14 bases between the two ends. Here the CDR3 DNA reads TGTGCCAGCAGTCGCGGGCCGGATGGCACTGAAGCTTTCTTT. This codes for CASSRGPDGTEAFF.

The DNA for the CDR3 is TGCGCCAGCAGCTTGTTGCGGCTACAAGAGACCCAGTACTTC. As protein: CASSLLRLQETQYF. The rearrangement links TRBV5-1 to TRBJ2-5; D gene unclear. V dropped 1 base and J dropped 2 bases, with 9 bases sitting between them. The CDR3 totals 14 residues. Germline V gene lookup returns CDR1 SGHRS and CDR2 YFSETQ.

The chain links TRBV5-1 to TRBJ2-2, with TRBD1 as a possible D gene (5 bases). The CDR3 is 16 amino acids. With 4 bases removed from V and 5 bases from J, the gap between germline ends came to 18 bases. Germline V lookup: CDR1 SGHRS, CDR2 YFSETQ. DNA of the CDR3: TGCGCCAGCAGCCCCAGACAGCCAAGCAGTACCGGGGAGCTGTTTTTT. This gives the protein CASSPRQPSSTGELFF.

The V call is TRBV18, the J call TRBJ1-2; TRBD1 agrees at 7 bases. Germline loops: CDR1 KGHSH, CDR2 LQKENI. The junction had 8 bases not matched to a gene; V was cut back by 3 bases and J by 4 bases. The CDR3 is made up of 15 amino acids. CDR3 amino acids: CASSPEGQRFYGYTF. CDR3 nucleotides: TGTGCCAGCTCACCCGAGGGACAGCGATTCTATGGCTACACCTTC.

The CDR3 bases are TGTGCCAGTAGCGACCCCGGGACAGGGGGCCCAAATACGCAGTATTTT. This sequence encodes CASSDPGTGGPNTQYF. The rearrangement joins TRBV19 to TRBJ2-3; 12 bases match TRBD1. The CDR3 loop spans 16 amino acids. Germline trimming cut 6 bases from V and 7 bases from J; bases unmatched to any gene: 11. Looked up from germline, CDR1 is LNHDA and CDR2 is SQIVND (reference sequence).

Turning to this clone: Mismatch with germline at one junction end may stem from a read error. This chain joins TRBV6-5 and TRBJ1-5, with D unclear. This CDR3 region has 13 residues. The germline V gene encodes CDR1 MNHEY and CDR2 SVGAGI. The CDR3 nucleotides are TGTGCCAGCACTTACACGGTCAATCAGCCCCAGCATTTT. Protein product: CASTYTVNQPQHF.

The rearrangement joins TRBV27 to TRBJ2-6; the match to TRBD2 covers 12 bases. Germline V CDR1 and CDR2: MNHEY, SMNVEV (reference sequence). The CDR3 runs 18 residues. With 2 bases clipped from V and 0 bases from J, the junction kept 2 bases outside the gene matches. The CDR3 loop reads CASSLTSGGNSGANVLTF. Here the CDR3 DNA reads TGTGCCAGCAGTTTAACTAGCGGGGGGAACTCTGGGGCCAACGTCCTGACTTTC.

This clone showed up just a few times. The V call is TRBV12-3 or TRBV12-4, the J call TRBJ1-2; D is unclear. This CDR3 contains 13 residues. V was shortened by 2 bases and J by 7 bases, with 11 bases between the two germline ends. CDR3 in amino acids: CASSLSGLVGYTF. The DNA of the CDR3 is TGTGCCAGCAGTTTATCGGGATTAGTTGGCTACACCTTC.

This clone was recorded once. This chain joins TRBV19 and TRBJ1-1; D is unresolved. Germline loops: CDR1 LNHDA, CDR2 SQIVND (reference sequence). The germline V and J ends were trimmed by 1 base and 0 bases, with 9 bases remaining between them. The CDR3 runs 15 residues. CDR3 protein: CASSIAEGMNTEAFF. The CDR3 nucleotides read TGTGCCAGTAGTATAGCGGAGGGAATGAACACTGAAGCTTTCTTT.

The chain combines TRBV6-5 with TRBJ2-4, with a tentative D call TRBD1 (6 bases). The CDR3 length is 15 residues. With 5 bases removed from V and 2 bases from J, the gap between germline ends came to 13 bases. Germline CDR1 and CDR2: MNHEY and SVGAGI. The CDR3 coding sequence is TGTGCCAGCAGTCCACTTGGACAGTCCAAAAACATTCAGTACTTC. As protein: CASSPLGQSKNIQYF.

The chain carries TRBV4-1 and TRBJ2-6, with 9 bases lining up with TRBD2. Germline CDR1 and CDR2: MGHRA and YSYEKL. V shed 1 base, J shed 0 bases, and the junction held 1 base outside the gene matches. The CDR3 runs 17 residues. The CDR3 reads CASSQGLAASGANVLTF. The CDR3 DNA follows: TGCGCCAGCAGCCAAGGACTAGCGGCCTCTGGGGCCAACGTCCTGACTTTC.

This rearrangement joins TRBV7-9 to TRBJ1-5; D remains ambiguous. CDR3 size: 15 residues. Germline V gives CDR1 SEHNR, CDR2 FQNEAQ (reference sequence). Trimming stripped 2 bases from V and 3 bases from J, with 11 bases between. CDR3 coding DNA: TGTGCCAGCAGCTTAATCGGAGACCCCAATCAGCCCCAGCATTTT. Translating it yields CASSLIGDPNQPQHF.

The chain employs TRBV12-5 and TRBJ1-2; TRBD1 agrees at 7 bases. CDR1 LGHNT and CDR2 FRNRAP come from the germline V gene. With V trimmed by 6 bases and J by 2 bases, 9 bases remained unmatched. The CDR3 has 15 amino acids. The CDR3 loop reads CASGTGQAKNYGYTF. Here the CDR3 DNA reads TGTGCTAGTGGAACCGGACAGGCCAAAAACTATGGCTACACCTTC.

There are a few counts of this clone. V usage is TRBV7-9 and J usage is TRBJ2-7; TRBD2 agrees at 8 bases. The CDR3 is made up of 17 amino acids. The V gene end was trimmed by 4 bases and the J gene end by 6 bases; junction bases not matched to a gene: 17. Germline CDR1 is SEHNR and CDR2 is FQNEAQ (reference sequence). The CDR3 is CASSSQGIAGPKGEQYV. The DNA of the CDR3 is TGTGCCAGCAGCTCCCAGGGAATAGCGGGGCCGAAGGGCGAGCAGTACGTC.